One and the same sample provided the 9 T cell receptor beta chains below, sequenced in a study of blood T cell repertoires in COVID-19. The protocol was immunoSEQ multiplex PCR, while the TCRdb copy is restricted to in-frame clones and leaves out a portion. The table includes 150,000 to 200,000 clones, 70% to 85% detected once. Sequencing used peripheral blood. The receptors derive from a woman aged 40 to 49 with COVID-19, enrolled during active disease.

V and J are TRBV5-1 and TRBJ1-2; the D is unclear. Germline V gene lookup returns CDR1 SGHRS and CDR2 YFSETQ. CDR3 length: 12 residues. V was clipped by 1 base and J by 5 bases, with 6 bases between them. CDR3 in DNA: TGCGCCAGCAGCTTGCCGGGATATGGCTACACCTTC. Protein product: CASSLPGYGYTF. Supplemented by reference TRBV5-1 and TRBJ1-2, the full variable domain reads KAGVTQTPRYLIKTRGQQVTLSCSPISGHRSVSWYQQTPGQGLQFLFEYFSETQRNKGNFPGRFSGRQFSNSRSEMNVSTLELGDSALYLCASSLPGYGYTFGSGTRLTVV.

J is TRBJ2-7 and V is TRBV19; TRBD1 matches 8 bases. V shed 4 bases and J 1 base; nucleotides not matched to a gene: 6. Germline CDR1 reads LNHDA; CDR2 reads SQIVND (reference sequence). This CDR3 has 15 amino acids. The CDR3 nucleotides read TGTGCCAGTAGTACCGCCGGGACAGGTTCCTACGAGCAGTACTTC. This sequence encodes CASSTAGTGSYEQYF.

This clone came up a few times. The chain employs TRBV10-3 and TRBJ1-5; D ambiguous. Deletions cut 11 bases from V and 1 base from J, with 15 bases between. CDR3 length: 14 amino acids. Germline lookup yields CDR1 ENHRY and CDR2 SYGVKD. The CDR3 region is CAHRGEASNQPQHF. The CDR3 bases are TGTGCCCACCGCGGGGAGGCGAGCAATCAGCCCCAGCATTTT.

The chain joins TRBV6-5 to TRBJ1-1; TRBD1 is a possible D gene (5 bases). Germline CDR1 is MNHEY and CDR2 is SVGAGI. V dropped 7 bases and J dropped 5 bases, with 14 bases sitting between them. The CDR3 has 13 amino acids. The CDR3 reads CASTHRGGTEAFF. In DNA, the CDR3 is TGTGCCAGCACCCACCGGGGGGGGACTGAAGCTTTCTTT.

The chain combines TRBV27 with TRBJ2-1; 10 bases fit TRBD2. This CDR3 contains 14 residues. Trimming took 5 bases from V and 3 from J; bases not matched to a gene: 1. Germline CDR1 and CDR2: MNHEY and SMNVEV (reference sequence). CDR3 residues: CASSASGSYNEQFF. In DNA form, the CDR3 reads TGTGCCAGCAGTGCTAGCGGGAGCTACAATGAGCAGTTCTTC.

This clone was seen more than once but under ten times. The V gene is TRBV15, the J gene TRBJ2-2; weak D call: TRBD1 (6 bases). The CDR3 has 13 residues. The V end lost 8 bases, the J end lost 2 bases, and 9 bases lay between the germline ends. Germline CDR1 LNHNV, CDR2 YYDKDF (reference sequence). DNA of the CDR3: TGTGCCACCGAGGGGGTTAACACCGGGGAGCTGTTTTTT. This translates into CATEGVNTGELFF.

The V gene is TRBV20-1, the J gene TRBJ1-1; TRBD1 is a possible D gene (6 bases). Trimming left V 0 bases short and J 11 bases short, with 10 bases between. This CDR3 spans 11 amino acids. Germline V lookup: CDR1 DFQATT, CDR2 SNEGSKA (reference sequence). CDR3 amino acids: CSAREGGLAFF. CDR3 sequence (DNA): TGCAGTGCTAGAGAGGGGGGGCTGGCTTTCTTT.

This chain connects TRBV7-9 to TRBJ1-1; tentative D call: TRBD1 (6 bases). Deletions cut 5 bases from V and 4 bases from J, with 17 bases between. There are 15 residues in the CDR3. CDR1 is SEHNR and CDR2 is FQNEAQ in the germline V gene (reference sequence). CDR3 nucleotides: TGTGCCAGCAGCGGGGGCGGGCGGCTCGGCACTGAAGCTTTCTTT. This encodes CASSGGGRLGTEAFF.

This sequence joins TRBV2 and TRBJ1-1, with D perhaps TRBD1 (5 bases). V was cut by 7 bases and J by 1 base, with 19 bases left in between. The CDR3 totals 16 residues. Germline CDR1 is SNHLY and CDR2 is FYNNEI. DNA of the CDR3: TGTGCCAGCACTGATAGGACAATACACGGGAACACTGAAGCTTTCTTT. Its translation: CASTDRTIHGNTEAFF. The full variable domain, its missing parts supplied by reference TRBV2 and TRBJ1-1, is EPEVTQTPSHQVTQMGQEVILRCVPISNHLYFYWYRQILGQKVEFLVSFYNNEISEKSEIFDDQFSVERPDGSNFTLKIRSTKLEDSAMYFCASTDRTIHGNTEAFFGQGTRLTVV.